Listed here are 10 T cell receptor beta chains from one sample, sequenced in a study of OX40 agonist ivuxolimab in advanced cancers. Assay: immunoSEQ multiplex PCR; the TCRdb copy retains only in-frame clones and omits some. Here the sample spans 40,000 to 60,000 clones, 80% to 90% being singletons. Here the sequenced sample was CD4+ or CD8+ T cells sorted from blood, taken in a trial of the OX40 agonist ivuxolimab. The source is an adult with an advanced solid tumor such as melanoma, head and neck, liver or kidney cancer.

The chain employs TRBV11-2 and TRBJ1-4, with D possibly being TRBD1 (5 bases). Germline assignment: CDR1 SGHAT and CDR2 FQNNGV. V shed 6 bases and J shed 11 bases, with 13 bases lying between them. The CDR3 length is 12 residues. For the CDR3, the DNA is TGTGCCAGCAGTTCGGGACCTACGAAACTGTTTTTT. This encodes CASSSGPTKLFF.

The CDR3 DNA reads TGTGCCAGCAGCTCCGGAGGGGGCCTCACTAATGAAAAACTGTTTTTT. It is translated as CASSSGGGLTNEKLFF. The chain uses TRBV5-6 and TRBJ1-4; the match to TRBD1 covers 7 bases. From germline, CDR1 is SGHDT and CDR2 YYEEEE. V trimming: 3 bases; J trimming: 2 bases; junction bases outside the gene matches: 7. The CDR3 covers 16 residues.

The chain employs TRBV2 and TRBJ1-4; the match to TRBD1 covers 8 bases. Germline CDR1 SNHLY, CDR2 FYNNEI. The CDR3 is made up of 14 amino acids. V was clipped by 5 bases and J by 5 bases; unmatched bases: 4. CDR3 sequence: CASSRDRLNEKLFF. The CDR3 DNA reads as TGTGCCAGCAGTCGGGACAGGCTGAATGAAAAACTGTTTTTT.

As to this clone: Other DNA sequences in the sample encode the same CDR3. This rearrangement joins TRBV28 to TRBJ1-2; the D gene is possibly TRBD1 (5 bases). From germline, CDR1 is MDHEN and CDR2 SYDVKM. V was cut by 6 bases and J by 4 bases, with 9 bases left in between. The CDR3 contains 12 residues. CDR3 coding DNA: TGTGCCAGCAGCATTCAGGGCTATGGCTACACCTTC. The encoded protein is CASSIQGYGYTF.

The rearrangement joins TRBV5-1 to TRBJ2-3; D not certain. CDR3 length: 15 amino acids. Trimming stripped 0 bases from V and 1 base from J, with 9 bases between. In germline, CDR1 is SGHRS, CDR2 YFSETQ. In DNA, the CDR3 is TGCGCCAGCAGCTTGGAGGGCCCCGGCACAGATACGCAGTATTTT. Its translation: CASSLEGPGTDTQYF.

The gene calls are TRBV7-3 and TRBJ2-3, with 12 nucleotides matching TRBD2. Germline CDR1 and CDR2: SGHTA and FQGTGA. Germline trimming cut 2 bases from V and 3 bases from J; bases unmatched to any gene: 3. CDR3 length equals 16 residues. The chain's CDR3 is CASSLSSGRVTDTQYF. CDR3 nucleotides: TGTGCCAGCAGCTTATCTAGCGGGAGGGTGACAGATACGCAGTATTTT.

This sequence joins TRBV7-8 and TRBJ2-5; D tentatively reads TRBD1 or TRBD2 (5 bases each). The V gene's germline CDR1 is SGHVS and CDR2 FQNEAQ. This CDR3 has 13 amino acids. Trimming took 5 bases from V and 11 from J, leaving 18 bases between them. The CDR3 region is CASSQDPLGEQYF. The CDR3 coding sequence is TGTGCCAGCAGCCAGGATCCCTTGGGGGAGCAGTACTTC.

The rearrangement uses TRBV28 and TRBJ2-3; no clear D. Trimming removed 7 bases at V and 2 bases at J, with 10 bases between. Germline V gene data show CDR1 as MDHEN and CDR2 as SYDVKM. The CDR3 spans 13 residues. CDR3 DNA: TGTGCCAGCAAGGTGGCATACACAGATACGCAGTATTTT. Translated: CASKVAYTDTQYF.

This clone was detected once. The chain carries TRBV4-2 and TRBJ1-4; D gene uncertain. Trimming shortened V by 4 bases and J by 5 bases, and 11 bases separated the two germline ends. Germline CDR1 is LGHNA and CDR2 is YNFKEQ. The CDR3 is 14 amino acids. The CDR3 is CASSPDGDNEKLFF. The CDR3 DNA reads as TGTGCCAGCAGCCCTGACGGTGACAATGAAAAACTGTTTTTT.

The chain has TRBV19 and TRBJ2-1; 7 bases fit TRBD2. The V gene end was trimmed by 7 bases and the J gene end by 15 bases; junction bases not matched to a gene: 18. CDR3 length: 14 residues. CDR1 is LNHDA, CDR2 SQIVND, per germline (reference sequence). The CDR3: CASTTDPQGLPLFF. The CDR3 DNA sequence: TGTGCCAGTACCACCGATCCCCAGGGACTACCGCTGTTCTTC.